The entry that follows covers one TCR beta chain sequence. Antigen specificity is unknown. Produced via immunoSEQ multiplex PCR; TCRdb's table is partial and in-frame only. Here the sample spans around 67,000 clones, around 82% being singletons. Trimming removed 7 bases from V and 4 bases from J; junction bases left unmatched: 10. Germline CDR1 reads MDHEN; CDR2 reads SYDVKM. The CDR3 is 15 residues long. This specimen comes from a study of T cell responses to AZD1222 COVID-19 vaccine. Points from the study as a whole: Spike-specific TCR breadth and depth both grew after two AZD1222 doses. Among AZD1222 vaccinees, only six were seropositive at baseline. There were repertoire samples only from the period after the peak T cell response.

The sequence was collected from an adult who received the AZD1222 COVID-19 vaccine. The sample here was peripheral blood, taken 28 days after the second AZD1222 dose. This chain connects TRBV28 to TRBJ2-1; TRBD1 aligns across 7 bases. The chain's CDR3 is CASNPRDRLYNEQFF. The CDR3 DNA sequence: TGTGCCAGCAATCCCCGGGACAGACTATACAATGAGCAGTTCTTC.